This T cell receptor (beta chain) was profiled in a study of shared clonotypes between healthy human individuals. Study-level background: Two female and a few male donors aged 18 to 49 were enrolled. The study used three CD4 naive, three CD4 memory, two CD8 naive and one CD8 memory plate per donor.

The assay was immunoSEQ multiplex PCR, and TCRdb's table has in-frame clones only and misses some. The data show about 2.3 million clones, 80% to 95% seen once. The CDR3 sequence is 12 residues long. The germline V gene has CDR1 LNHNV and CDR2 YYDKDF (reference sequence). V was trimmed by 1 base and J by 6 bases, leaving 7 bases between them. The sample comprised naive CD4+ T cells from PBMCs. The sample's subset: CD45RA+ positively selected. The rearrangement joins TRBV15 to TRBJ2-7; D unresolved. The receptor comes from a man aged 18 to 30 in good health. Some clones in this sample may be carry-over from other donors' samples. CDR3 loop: CATSRGMGEQYF. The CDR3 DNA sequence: TGTGCCACCAGCAGAGGGATGGGCGAGCAGTACTTC.